This TCR beta chain was recorded in a study of blood T cells in healthy people across ages. Regarding the study as a whole: PBMCs that were unsorted prevented a conclusive naive versus antigen-experienced comparison.

The study recruited healthy Caucasian donors from Russia who were aged roughly 6 to 95. Each sample had at least 6 million PBMCs isolated. Together with a sample-barcoded 5' primer, a J-beta primer mix was included in a second PCR lasting about 7 to 12 cycles. Every molecule of cDNA carried a tag from a template-switch adaptor with 12 random nucleotides. TCRdb processed the 5' RACE reads anew with MiXCR; each CDR3 protein has one entry. The data hold hundreds of thousands of distinct CDR3 sequences, with roughly 50% observed a single time. Notes on this clonotype: Its antigen is unidentified.

CDR1 is SGHAT, CDR2 FQNNGV, per germline. V was pared by 1 base and J by 4 bases, with 2 bases of the junction left unmatched. The CDR3 has 14 amino acids. The specimen was blood. This sequence joins TRBV11-2 and TRBJ2-3; 7 nucleotides agree with TRBD1. This receptor was taken from a man at least 80 years old in good health. The DNA of the CDR3 is TGTGCCAGCAGCTTAGTACAGGGGTCAGATACGCAGTATTTT. Encoded protein: CASSLVQGSDTQYF.